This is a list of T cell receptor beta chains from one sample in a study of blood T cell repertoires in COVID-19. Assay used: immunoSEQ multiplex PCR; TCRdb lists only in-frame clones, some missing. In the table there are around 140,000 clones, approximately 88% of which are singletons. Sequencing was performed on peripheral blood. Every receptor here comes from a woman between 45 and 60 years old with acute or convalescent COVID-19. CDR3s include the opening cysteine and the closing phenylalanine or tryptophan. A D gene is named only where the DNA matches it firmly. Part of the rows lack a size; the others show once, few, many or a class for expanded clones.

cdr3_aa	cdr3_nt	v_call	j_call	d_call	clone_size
CASSQPSSPLHF	TGTGCCAGCAGCCAACCTAGTTCACCCCTCCACTTT	TRBV3-1/TRBV3-2	TRBJ1-6	-	once
CASTLRGGYGYTF	TGTGCCAGCACCCTTCGGGGAGGCTATGGCTACACCTTC	TRBV6-5	TRBJ1-2	-	-
CASGGNRAGEQYF	TGTGCCAGCGGGGGAAACAGGGCTGGCGAGCAGTACTTC	TRBV12-3/TRBV12-4	TRBJ2-7	-	-
CASSEARGDLLFF	TGTGCCAGCAGTGAAGCGCGAGGGGACTTACTGTTTTTT	TRBV2	TRBJ1-4	-	-
CAISEGRESGYTF	TGTGCCATCAGTGAGGGCAGGGAAAGTGGCTACACCTTC	TRBV10-3	TRBJ1-2	-	-
CAIRPGVGNEQFF	TGTGCCATCAGACCAGGGGTGGGAAATGAGCAGTTCTTC	TRBV10-3	TRBJ2-1	-	-
CASSPETSGGYNEQFF	TGCGCCAGCAGCCCCGAGACTAGCGGGGGGTACAATGAGCAGTTCTTC	TRBV5-1	TRBJ2-1	TRBD2	-
CASSQDGAPVNTQYF	TGTGCCAGCAGCCAAGATGGAGCCCCGGTGAATACGCAGTATTTT	TRBV3-1/TRBV3-2	TRBJ2-3	-	-
CASSIGTKAYEQYF	TGTGCCAGCAGCATTGGGACTAAAGCCTACGAGCAGTACTTC	TRBV5-6	TRBJ2-7	TRBD2	-
CASSPGGLAGGRTQYF	TGTGCCAGCAGCCCAGGCGGACTAGCGGGGGGGCGTACGCAGTATTTT	TRBV7-9	TRBJ2-3	TRBD2	few
CASSLGTGDTNYGYTF	TGCGCCAGCAGCTTGGGCACAGGGGACACCAACTATGGCTACACCTTC	TRBV5-1	TRBJ1-2	TRBD1	-
CASSTQLARVYNEQFF	TGTGCCAGTAGTACCCAACTAGCACGGGTGTACAATGAGCAGTTCTTC	TRBV19	TRBJ2-1	-	-
CASSPDNYGYTF	TGTGCCAGCAGTCCGGACAATTATGGCTACACCTTC	TRBV12-3/TRBV12-4	TRBJ1-2	-	once
CASNPTGLAGAETQYF	TGTGCCAGCAACCCGACCGGACTAGCGGGAGCAGAGACCCAGTACTTC	TRBV6-2/TRBV6-3	TRBJ2-5	TRBD2	medium-sized
CASSLYGRPYEQYF	TGTGCCAGCAGCTTATATGGGCGTCCCTACGAGCAGTACTTC	TRBV11-2	TRBJ2-7	-	-
CAWSHLWRGDSNEQFF	TGTGCCTGGAGTCACCTTTGGCGGGGGGACTCCAATGAGCAGTTCTTC	TRBV30	TRBJ2-1	TRBD2	once
CASSLQGAVHNEQFF	TGTGCCAGCAGCTTACAGGGGGCGGTCCACAATGAGCAGTTCTTC	TRBV7-9	TRBJ2-1	TRBD1	-
CASSLSPGTGTYSNQPQHF	TGTGCCAGCAGCTTGTCACCCGGGACAGGGACGTATAGCAATCAGCCCCAGCATTTT	TRBV7-2	TRBJ1-5	TRBD1	-
CASSLGSSYGYTF	TGTGCCAGCAGTTTAGGGAGCAGCTATGGCTACACCTTC	TRBV28	TRBJ1-2	-	-
CASSPILGTGNYGYTF	TGTGCCAGCAGCCCCATTCTAGGGACAGGCAACTATGGCTACACCTTC	TRBV5-5	TRBJ1-2	TRBD1	few
CASSLVGQGVTNTEAFF	TGTGCCAGCAGCTTAGTCGGGCAGGGGGTAACGAACACTGAAGCTTTCTTT	TRBV7-6	TRBJ1-1	TRBD1	-
CASSQGATEAFF	TGTGCCAGTTCCCAGGGGGCGACTGAAGCTTTCTTT	TRBV19	TRBJ1-1	TRBD1	-
CASSFDSYTDTQYF	TGTGCCAGTAGTTTCGACAGTTACACAGATACGCAGTATTTT	TRBV19	TRBJ2-3	-	once
CATSSAEDEQYF	TGTGCCACCAGCTCGGCGGAAGACGAGCAGTACTTC	TRBV15	TRBJ2-7	-	once
CASSPMRDLETQYF	TGTGCCAGCTCACCAATGAGGGACTTGGAGACCCAGTACTTC	TRBV18	TRBJ2-5	-	-
CASSRTGNPQETQYF	TGTGCCAGCAGCAGGACAGGGAATCCTCAAGAGACCCAGTACTTC	TRBV5-4	TRBJ2-5	TRBD1	-
CASSIFGQGGTEAFF	TGTGCCAGTAGTATTTTCGGACAGGGTGGCACTGAAGCTTTCTTT	TRBV19	TRBJ1-1	TRBD1	-
CASSFGGGYEQYF	TGTGCCAGCAGTTTCGGGGGAGGCTACGAGCAGTACTTC	TRBV12-3/TRBV12-4	TRBJ2-7	-	-
CASSRRTVSYEQYF	TGCGCCAGCAGCCGGCGGACAGTTTCCTACGAGCAGTACTTC	TRBV5-1	TRBJ2-7	-	-
CASSFGQNYEQYF	TGTGCCAGCAGCTTTGGACAGAACTACGAGCAGTACTTC	TRBV7-2	TRBJ2-7	-	-
CASKTANYGYTF	TGTGCCAGCAAAACAGCTAACTATGGCTACACCTTC	TRBV3-1/TRBV3-2	TRBJ1-2	-	few
CSTTGQGSNYEQYF	TGCAGCACCACCGGACAGGGAAGTAACTACGAGCAGTACTTC	TRBV29-1	TRBJ2-7	TRBD1	-
CASSLEDRGRGGYTF	TGTGCCAGCAGCTTAGAGGACAGGGGAAGGGGTGGCTACACCTTC	TRBV7-2	TRBJ1-2	TRBD1	-
CASSYGDTGNTIYF	TGTGCCAGCAGTTACGGGGACACTGGAAACACCATATATTTT	TRBV6-5	TRBJ1-3	-	few
CASSLADEGDYTF	TGCGCCAGCAGCTTGGCCGACGAAGGGGATTACACCTTC	TRBV5-1	TRBJ1-2	-	-
CASSPPVGQGINEKLFF	TGTGCCAGCTCACCACCGGTTGGCCAGGGGATTAATGAAAAACTGTTTTTT	TRBV18	TRBJ1-4	-	-
CASMGPNYEQYF	TGTGCCAGCATGGGCCCCAACTACGAGCAGTACTTC	TRBV28	TRBJ2-7	-	-
CASSVGGTSSYEQYF	TGTGCCAGCAGCGTAGGAGGCACTTCCTCCTACGAGCAGTACTTC	TRBV9	TRBJ2-7	-	-
CASSQDGSAGDTDTQYF	TGTGCCAGCAGCCAAGATGGGTCCGCGGGAGACACAGATACGCAGTATTTT	TRBV4-2	TRBJ2-3	TRBD2	once